This T cell receptor beta chain was profiled in a study of cytomegalovirus exposure and HLA in healthy donors. General observations from the study: Some public TCRs appeared in many individuals, while most sequences were rare. The HLA-A and HLA-B alleles of most subjects were reportedly predicted accurately from TCR beta sequences. For most TCR beta V segments, an earlier analysis put the productive rate at about 90% or about 30% of the time.

PCR primers comprised 60 Vbeta and 13 Jbeta primers. Profiled with immunoSEQ multiplex PCR; TCRdb holds only in-frame clones, not every one. The sample lists roughly 290,000 clones, 85% to 90% occurring once. As regards this clone: No antigen is known for it.

This CDR3 is built from 15 residues. Trimming removed 4 bases at V and 4 bases at J, with 15 bases between. Germline-derived CDR1 and CDR2 are SGHRS and YFSETQ. Sequencing input: PBMCs. The receptor was isolated from a young woman in good health and CMV-seronegative. The chain combines TRBV5-1 with TRBJ1-3; TRBD1 is a possible D gene (6 bases). This chain's CDR3 is CASSENPGHGNTIYF. The CDR3 region has the DNA TGCGCCAGCAGCGAAAACCCGGGACACGGAAACACCATATATTTT.